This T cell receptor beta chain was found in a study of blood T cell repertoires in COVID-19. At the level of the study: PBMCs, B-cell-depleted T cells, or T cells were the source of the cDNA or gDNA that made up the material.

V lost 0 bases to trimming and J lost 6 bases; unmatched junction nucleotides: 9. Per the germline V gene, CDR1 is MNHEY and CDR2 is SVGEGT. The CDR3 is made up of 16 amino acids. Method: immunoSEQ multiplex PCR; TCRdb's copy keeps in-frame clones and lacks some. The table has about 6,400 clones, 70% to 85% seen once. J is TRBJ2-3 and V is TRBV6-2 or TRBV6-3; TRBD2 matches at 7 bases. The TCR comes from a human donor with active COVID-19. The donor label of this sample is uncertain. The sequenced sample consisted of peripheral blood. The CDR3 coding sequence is TGTGCCAGCAGTTACTCGAGAGGTGGGGGAGGGGATACGCAGTATTTT. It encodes CASSYSRGGGGDTQYF.